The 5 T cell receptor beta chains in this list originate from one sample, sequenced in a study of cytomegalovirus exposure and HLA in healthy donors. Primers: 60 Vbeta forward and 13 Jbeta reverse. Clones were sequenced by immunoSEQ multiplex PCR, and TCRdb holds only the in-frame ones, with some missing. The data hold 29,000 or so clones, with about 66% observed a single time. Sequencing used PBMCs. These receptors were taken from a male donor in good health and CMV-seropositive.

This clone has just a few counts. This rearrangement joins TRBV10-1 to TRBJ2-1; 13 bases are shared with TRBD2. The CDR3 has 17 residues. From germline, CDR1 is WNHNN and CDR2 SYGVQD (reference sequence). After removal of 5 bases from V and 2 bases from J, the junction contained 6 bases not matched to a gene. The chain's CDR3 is CASSSPTSGRAYNEQFF. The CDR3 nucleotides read TGCGCCAGCAGTTCACCTACTAGCGGGAGGGCCTACAATGAGCAGTTCTTC.

The CDR3 sequence is CATSRGQLNQPQHF. In nucleotides, the CDR3 is TGTGCCACCAGCAGGGGACAGTTAAATCAGCCCCAGCATTTT. V is TRBV15 and J is TRBJ1-5, with 7 bases fitting TRBD1. Losses at the gene ends were 3 bases for V and 4 bases for J; bases not matched to a gene: 3. Germline V gives CDR1 LNHNV, CDR2 YYDKDF (reference sequence). The CDR3 covers 14 residues.

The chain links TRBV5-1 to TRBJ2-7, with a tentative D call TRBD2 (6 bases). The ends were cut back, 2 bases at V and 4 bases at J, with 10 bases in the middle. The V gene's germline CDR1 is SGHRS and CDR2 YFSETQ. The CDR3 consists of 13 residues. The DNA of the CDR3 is TGCGCCAGCAGCTTCGGCCGGGAGTACGAGCAGTACTTC. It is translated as CASSFGREYEQYF.

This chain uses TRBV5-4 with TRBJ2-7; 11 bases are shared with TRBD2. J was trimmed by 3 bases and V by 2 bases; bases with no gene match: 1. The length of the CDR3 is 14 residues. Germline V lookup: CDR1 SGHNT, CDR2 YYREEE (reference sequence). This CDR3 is CASSFGTSGYEQYF. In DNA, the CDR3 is TGTGCCAGCAGCTTCGGGACTAGCGGCTACGAGCAGTACTTC.

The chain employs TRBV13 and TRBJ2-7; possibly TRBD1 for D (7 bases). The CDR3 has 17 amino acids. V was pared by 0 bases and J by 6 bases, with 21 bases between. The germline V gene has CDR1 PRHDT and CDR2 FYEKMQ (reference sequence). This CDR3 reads CASSLGFYTGAGSEQYF. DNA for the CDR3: TGTGCCAGCAGCTTAGGTTTTTATACAGGGGCGGGGAGCGAGCAGTACTTC.